These 7 T cell receptor beta chains share one sample of origin, sequenced in a study (dated by TCRdb to the mid-2010s). The method was 5' RACE. Sequencing took place on an Illumina MiSeq. The public reads were reprocessed in TCRdb via fastp at Q25 and MiXCR, keeping in-frame beta chains. Rows merge per CDR3 protein into single entries with the most common DNA and genes. The sample contains 62,000 or so distinct CDR3 sequences, approximately 29% of them found a single time. The ten most abundant clones make up approximately 2.2% of the sample. What was sequenced was tumor-infiltrating naive CD4+ T cells sorted from the breast tumor. Read against the paper, the sample's cell subset or site label means: naive CD4+ T cells, CD4+CD45RA+CD25-. Every receptor here comes from a female donor with breast cancer.

Note on this clonotype: One end of the junction fails to match germline, which may point to a read error. The chain combines TRBV20-1 with TRBJ2-3; 9 bases are a match to TRBD2. This CDR3 is built from 17 residues. Germline V gene lookup returns CDR1 DFQATT and CDR2 SNEGSKA (reference sequence). This chain's CDR3 is CSTRDPGAGGGTDTQYF. CDR3 DNA: TGCAGTACTAGAGATCCGGGAGCGGGGGGAGGCACAGATACGCAGTATTTT.

There are a few counts of this clonotype. V and J are TRBV5-1 and TRBJ2-7; D gene ambiguous. The V and J ends lost 0 bases and 0 bases respectively, with 7 bases between them. The CDR3 has 14 amino acids. Looked up from germline, CDR1 is SGHRS and CDR2 is YFSETQ. CDR3 residues: CASSLEAHSYEQYF. The CDR3 DNA reads TGCGCCAGCAGCTTGGAAGCCCACTCCTACGAGCAGTACTTC.

This clonotype was seen more than once but under ten times. The chain combines TRBV12-3 or TRBV12-4 with TRBJ2-7, with D possibly matching TRBD1 (5 bases). Trimming took off 1 base at V and 5 bases at J, with 6 bases between the two ends. This CDR3 has 12 amino acids. The CDR3 region is CASSLVGDEQYF. CDR3 bases: TGTGCCAGCAGTTTAGTAGGGGACGAGCAGTACTTC.

This sequence joins TRBV5-1 and TRBJ1-2; TRBD1 matches 7 bases. Germline V gives CDR1 SGHRS, CDR2 YFSETQ. The CDR3 consists of 14 residues. Trimming took 3 bases from V and 6 from J; bases not matched to a gene: 8. The CDR3 DNA sequence: TGCGCCAGCAGCTCCGGACCGACAGGGAATGGCTACACCTTC. Protein product: CASSSGPTGNGYTF.

This clonotype occurred a few times. The V gene is TRBV5-4, the J gene TRBJ1-2, with 7 bases fitting TRBD1. Losses at the gene ends were 4 bases for V and 4 bases for J; bases not matched to a gene: 7. CDR3 length: 14 residues. Germline CDR1 is SGHNT and CDR2 is YYREEE (reference sequence). The CDR3, as DNA: TGTGCCAGCAGCACGCACAGGGGATTCTATGGCTACACCTTC. Translated: CASSTHRGFYGYTF. Supplemented by reference TRBV5-4 and TRBJ1-2, the full variable domain reads ETGVTQSPTHLIKTRGQQVTLRCSSQSGHNTVSWYQQALGQGPQFIFQYYREEENGRGNFPPRFSGLQFPNYSSELNVNALELDDSALYLCASSTHRGFYGYTFGSGTRLTVV.

This chain connects TRBV2 to TRBJ2-7; TRBD2 matches at 9 bases. Germline V CDR1 and CDR2: SNHLY, FYNNEI. The J segment lost 4 bases and the V segment lost 4 bases, leaving 5 bases of the junction unmatched. This CDR3 has 14 amino acids. CDR3 nucleotide sequence: TGTGCCAGCAGTGTTGATAGCGGGAGATACGAGCAGTACTTC. Translated: CASSVDSGRYEQYF.

The V gene is TRBV6-1, the J gene TRBJ1-1; D gene ambiguous. The CDR3 is made up of 13 amino acids. Trimming cost V 7 bases and J 0 bases, with 9 bases left between them. Per the germline V gene, CDR1 is MNHNS and CDR2 is SASEGT. This CDR3 is CASMERMNTEAFF. The CDR3, as DNA: TGTGCCAGCATGGAACGGATGAACACTGAAGCTTTCTTT.